This T cell receptor (beta chain) was identified during a study of control samples from healthy donors and cancer patients. The assay was immunoSEQ multiplex PCR, and TCRdb's table has in-frame clones only and misses some. The table includes 150,000 or so clones, over 80% detected once. Sequencing used blood. The origin of this receptor is a woman between 50 and 59 years old in good health.

This CDR3 is CASSFKSGTERSNEQFF. CDR3 in DNA: TGTGCCAGCAGCTTTAAATCCGGGACTGAGCGTTCCAATGAGCAGTTCTTC. This chain connects TRBV5-6 to TRBJ2-1; a possible D gene is TRBD2 (6 bases). The CDR3 extends over 17 amino acids. V was clipped by 2 bases and J by 6 bases, with 21 bases between them. CDR1 SGHDT and CDR2 YYEEEE come from the germline V gene.